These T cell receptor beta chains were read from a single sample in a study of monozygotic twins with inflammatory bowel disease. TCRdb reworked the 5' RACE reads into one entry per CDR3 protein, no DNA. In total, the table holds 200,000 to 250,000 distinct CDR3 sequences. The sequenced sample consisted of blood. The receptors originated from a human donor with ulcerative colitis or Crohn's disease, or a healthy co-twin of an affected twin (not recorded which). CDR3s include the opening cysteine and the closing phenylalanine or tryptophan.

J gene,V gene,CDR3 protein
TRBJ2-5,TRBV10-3,CAISERSSEPWETQYF
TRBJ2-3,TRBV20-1,CSAPSGVRTDTQYF
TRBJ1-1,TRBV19,CASNPTLNTEAFF
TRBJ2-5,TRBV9,CASSVGIAGETQTQYF
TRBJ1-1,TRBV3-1,CASSQVRGTEAFF
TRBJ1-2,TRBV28,CASSYRQVLGGYTF
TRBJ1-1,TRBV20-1,CSAPRGAGNTEAFF
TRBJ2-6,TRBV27,CASSLFGTDIGANVLTF
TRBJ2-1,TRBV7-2,CASSNSGLGARHFF
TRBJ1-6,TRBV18,CASSRNAETPLHF
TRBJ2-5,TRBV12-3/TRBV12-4,CASSLPGGQEIQYF
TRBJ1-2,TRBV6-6,CASSYSGQNYGYTF
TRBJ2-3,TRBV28,CASGPSGSSDTQYF
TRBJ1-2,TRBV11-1,CASSSYRTGDGYTF
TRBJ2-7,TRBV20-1,CSARVLGERASSYEQYF
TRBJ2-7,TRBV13,CASSPISHDEQYF
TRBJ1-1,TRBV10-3,CAISETATVNTEAFF
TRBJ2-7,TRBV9,CASSVRPGPSYEQYF
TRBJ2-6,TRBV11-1,CASSLARAAVSGANVLTF
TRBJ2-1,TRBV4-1,CASRPDRADNEQFF
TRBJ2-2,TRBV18,CASSPPQGGTGELFF
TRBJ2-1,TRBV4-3,CASSQELRSSYNEQFF
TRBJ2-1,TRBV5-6,CASSLVFRDPVPNEQFF